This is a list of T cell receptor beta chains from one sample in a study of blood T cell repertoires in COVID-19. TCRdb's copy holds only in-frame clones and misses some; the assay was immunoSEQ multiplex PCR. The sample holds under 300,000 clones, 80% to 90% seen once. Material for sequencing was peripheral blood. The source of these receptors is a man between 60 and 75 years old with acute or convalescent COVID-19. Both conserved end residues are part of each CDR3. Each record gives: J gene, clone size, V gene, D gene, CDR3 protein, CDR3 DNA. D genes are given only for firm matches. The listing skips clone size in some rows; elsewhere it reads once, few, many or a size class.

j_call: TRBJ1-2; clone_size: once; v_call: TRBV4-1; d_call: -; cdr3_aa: CASSQEIGSGYTF; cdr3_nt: TGCGCCAGCAGCCAAGAGATCGGGAGCGGCTACACCTTC
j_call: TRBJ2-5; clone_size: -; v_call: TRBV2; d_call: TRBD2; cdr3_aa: CASRASGGDQETQYF; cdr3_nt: TGTGCCAGCAGGGCTAGCGGGGGGGACCAAGAGACCCAGTACTTC
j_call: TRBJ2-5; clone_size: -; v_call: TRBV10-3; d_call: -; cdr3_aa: CAISVGRGETQYF; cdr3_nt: TGTGCCATCAGTGTAGGCAGAGGAGAGACCCAGTACTTC
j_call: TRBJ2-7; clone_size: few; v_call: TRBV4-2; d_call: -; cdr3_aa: CASSPDNYEQYF; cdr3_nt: TGTGCCAGCAGCCCAGACAACTACGAGCAGTACTTC
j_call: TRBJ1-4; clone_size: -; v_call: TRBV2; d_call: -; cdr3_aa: CASTLDGSLGEKLFF; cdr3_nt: TGTGCCAGCACCCTAGACGGGAGCCTAGGTGAAAAACTGTTTTTT
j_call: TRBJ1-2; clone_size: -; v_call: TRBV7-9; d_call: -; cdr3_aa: CASSPLLLYGYTF; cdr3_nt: TGTGCCAGCAGCCCTCTACTGCTCTATGGCTACACCTTC
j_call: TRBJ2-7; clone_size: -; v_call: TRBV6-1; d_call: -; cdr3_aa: CASEASRAYEQYF; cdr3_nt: TGTGCCAGCGAGGCCTCGAGGGCCTACGAGCAGTACTTC
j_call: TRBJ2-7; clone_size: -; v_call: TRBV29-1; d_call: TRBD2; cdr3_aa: CSVEVAASRREFYEQYF; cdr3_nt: TGCAGCGTTGAAGTAGCGGCGTCCCGGCGGGAGTTTTACGAGCAGTACTTC
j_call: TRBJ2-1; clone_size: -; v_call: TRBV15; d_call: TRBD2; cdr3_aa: CATSREGGRADEQFF; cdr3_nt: TGTGCCACCAGCAGAGAGGGCGGGAGGGCCGATGAGCAGTTCTTC
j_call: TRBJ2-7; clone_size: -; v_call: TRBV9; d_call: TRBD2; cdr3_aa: CASSSGLAAYEQYF; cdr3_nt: TGTGCCAGCAGCTCAGGACTAGCGGCCTACGAGCAGTACTTC
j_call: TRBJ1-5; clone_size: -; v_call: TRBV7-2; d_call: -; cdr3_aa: CASSYSGGINQPQHF; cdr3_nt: TGTGCCAGCAGCTACAGCGGGGGGATCAATCAGCCCCAGCATTTT
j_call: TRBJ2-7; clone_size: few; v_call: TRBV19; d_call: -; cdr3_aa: CASSKSRGALTYEQYF; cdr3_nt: TGTGCCAGTAGTAAGAGTCGGGGGGCACTTACCTACGAGCAGTACTTC
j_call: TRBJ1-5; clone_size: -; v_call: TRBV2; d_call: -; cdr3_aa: CASLADSNQPQHF; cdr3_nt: TGTGCCAGCCTGGCCGATAGCAATCAGCCCCAGCATTTT
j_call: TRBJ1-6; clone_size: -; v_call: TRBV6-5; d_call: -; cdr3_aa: CASSYDQGHSPLHF; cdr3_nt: TGTGCCAGCAGTTACGACCAGGGGCATTCACCCCTCCACTTT
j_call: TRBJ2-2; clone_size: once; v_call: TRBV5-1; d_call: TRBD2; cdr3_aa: CASSPGGRLADLANTGELFF; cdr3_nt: TGCGCCAGCAGCCCCGGGGGTCGGCTAGCGGACCTCGCGAACACCGGGGAGCTGTTTTTT
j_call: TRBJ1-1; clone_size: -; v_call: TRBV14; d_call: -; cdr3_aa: CASSQDLEGTEAFF; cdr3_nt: TGTGCCAGCAGCCAAGACCTAGAGGGAACTGAAGCTTTCTTT
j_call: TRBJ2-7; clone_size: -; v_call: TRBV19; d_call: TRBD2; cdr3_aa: CASSKAGGPVEQYF; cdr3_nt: TGTGCCAGTAGTAAAGCGGGAGGGCCCGTTGAGCAGTACTTC
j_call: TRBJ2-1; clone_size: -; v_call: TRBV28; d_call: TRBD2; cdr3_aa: CATLTSGEISEQFF; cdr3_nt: TGTGCCACCTTGACTAGCGGGGAGATAAGTGAGCAGTTCTTC
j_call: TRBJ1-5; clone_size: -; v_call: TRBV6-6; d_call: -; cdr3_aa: CASHQTLGTQPQHF; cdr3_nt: TGTGCCAGCCACCAGACACTTGGTACTCAGCCCCAGCATTTT
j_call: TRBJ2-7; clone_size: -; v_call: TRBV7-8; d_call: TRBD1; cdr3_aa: CASSLAGQGVHEQYF; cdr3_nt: TGTGCCAGCAGCTTGGCGGGACAGGGTGTCCACGAGCAGTACTTC
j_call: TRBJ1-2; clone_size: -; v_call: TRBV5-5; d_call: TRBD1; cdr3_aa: CASSRGRDSYGYTF; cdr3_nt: TGTGCCAGCAGCCGCGGACGGGACAGCTATGGCTACACCTTC
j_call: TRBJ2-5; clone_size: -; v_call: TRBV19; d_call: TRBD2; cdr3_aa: CASSIGTGDPGTSGRRETQYF; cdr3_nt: TGTGCCAGTAGTATAGGAACAGGGGACCCCGGGACTAGCGGGAGGAGGGAGACCCAGTACTTC
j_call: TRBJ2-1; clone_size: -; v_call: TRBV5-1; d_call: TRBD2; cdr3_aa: CASSPFSGSSSYNEQFF; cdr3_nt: TGCGCCAGCAGCCCCTTTAGCGGGAGCAGCTCCTACAATGAGCAGTTCTTC
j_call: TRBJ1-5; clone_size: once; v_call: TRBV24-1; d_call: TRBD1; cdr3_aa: CATSDRTGGNQPQHF; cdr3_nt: TGTGCCACCAGTGACCGGACAGGGGGCAATCAGCCCCAGCATTTT
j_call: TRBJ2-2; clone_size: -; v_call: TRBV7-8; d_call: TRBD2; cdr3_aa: CASSLTGILAGVGGELFF; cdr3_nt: TGTGCCAGCAGCTTGACGGGAATACTAGCGGGAGTGGGCGGGGAGCTGTTTTTT
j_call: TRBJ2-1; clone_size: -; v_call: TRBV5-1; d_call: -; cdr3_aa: CASSQEIQGNEQFF; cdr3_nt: TGCGCCAGCAGCCAGGAGATACAGGGAAATGAGCAGTTCTTC
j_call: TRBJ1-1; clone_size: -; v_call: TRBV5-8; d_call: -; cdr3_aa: CASSRQLGGNTEAFF; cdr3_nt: TGTGCCAGCAGCCGACAACTGGGGGGGAACACTGAAGCTTTCTTT
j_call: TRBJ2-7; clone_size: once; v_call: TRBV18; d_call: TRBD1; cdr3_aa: CASSPTGTGTLEQYF; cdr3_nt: TGTGCCAGCTCACCAACCGGGACAGGGACGCTCGAGCAGTACTTC
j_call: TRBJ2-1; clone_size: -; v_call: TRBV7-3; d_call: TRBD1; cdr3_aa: CASSSPGQAYNEQFF; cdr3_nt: TGTGCCAGCAGCTCCCCGGGACAGGCTTACAATGAGCAGTTCTTC
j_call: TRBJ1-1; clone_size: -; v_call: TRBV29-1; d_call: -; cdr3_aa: CSASGGAGDTEAFF; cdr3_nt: TGCAGCGCAAGCGGGGGGGCGGGAGACACTGAAGCTTTCTTT
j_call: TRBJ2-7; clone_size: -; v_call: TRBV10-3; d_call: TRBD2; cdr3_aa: CAISVGGGEAEQYF; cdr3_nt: TGTGCCATCAGCGTGGGGGGAGGGGAGGCCGAGCAGTACTTC
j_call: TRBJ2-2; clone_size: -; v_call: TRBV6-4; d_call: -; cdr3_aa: CASNPNGAGELFF; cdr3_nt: TGTGCCAGCAACCCAAACGGGGCCGGGGAGCTGTTTTTT
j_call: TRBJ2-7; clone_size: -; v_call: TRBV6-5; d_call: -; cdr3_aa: CASMRRFGYEQYF; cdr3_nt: TGTGCCAGCATGAGGAGATTCGGATACGAGCAGTACTTC
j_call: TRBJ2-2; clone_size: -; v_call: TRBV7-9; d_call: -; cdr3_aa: CASSPHQGKAGELFF; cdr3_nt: TGTGCCAGCAGCCCCCACCAGGGGAAGGCCGGGGAGCTGTTTTTT
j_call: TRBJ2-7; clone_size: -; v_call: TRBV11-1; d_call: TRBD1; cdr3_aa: CASSPTGVSSYEQYF; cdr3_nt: TGTGCCAGCAGCCCAACAGGGGTAAGCTCCTACGAGCAGTACTTC
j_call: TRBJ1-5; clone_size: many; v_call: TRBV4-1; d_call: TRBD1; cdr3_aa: CASSHRTGGEAQHF; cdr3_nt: TGCGCCAGCAGCCACCGGACAGGGGGCGAGGCCCAGCATTTT
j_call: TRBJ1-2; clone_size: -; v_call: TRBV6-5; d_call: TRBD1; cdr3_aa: CASSRSDRDPYGYTF; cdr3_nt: TGTGCCAGCAGTCGCTCGGACAGGGATCCCTATGGCTACACCTTC
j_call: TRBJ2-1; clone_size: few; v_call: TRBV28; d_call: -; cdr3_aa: CASSSPISSVSYNEQFF; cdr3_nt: TGTGCCAGCAGTTCCCCGATTAGCTCGGTCTCCTACAATGAGCAGTTCTTC
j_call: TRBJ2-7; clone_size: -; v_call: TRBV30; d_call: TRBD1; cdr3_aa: CAWRIDRDEQYF; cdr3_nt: TGTGCCTGGAGGATCGACAGGGACGAGCAGTACTTC
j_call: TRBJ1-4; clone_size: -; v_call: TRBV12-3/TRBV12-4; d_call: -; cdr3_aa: CASSLVARGKLFF; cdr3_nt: TGTGCCAGCAGTTTAGTGGCAAGGGGAAAACTGTTTTTT
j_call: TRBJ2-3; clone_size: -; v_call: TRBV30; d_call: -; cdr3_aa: CAWSARAGDGTDTQYF; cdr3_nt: TGTGCCTGGAGTGCAAGGGCGGGTGATGGCACAGATACGCAGTATTTT
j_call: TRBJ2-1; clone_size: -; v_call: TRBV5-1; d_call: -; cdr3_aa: CASSPSGGNEQFF; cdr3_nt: TGCGCCAGCAGCCCTTCCGGGGGAAATGAGCAGTTCTTC
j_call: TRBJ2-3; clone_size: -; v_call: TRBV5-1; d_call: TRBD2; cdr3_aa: CASSLDGSGRGDTQYF; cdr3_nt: TGCGCCAGCAGCTTGGATGGTAGCGGGAGGGGAGATACGCAGTATTTT
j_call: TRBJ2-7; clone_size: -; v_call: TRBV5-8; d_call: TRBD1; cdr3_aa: CASSFQYYRSKGAENEQYF; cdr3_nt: TGTGCCAGCAGCTTTCAATACTATCGGAGTAAGGGGGCTGAAAACGAGCAGTACTTC
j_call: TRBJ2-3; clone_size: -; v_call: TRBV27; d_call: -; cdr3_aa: CASSFRGLDTQYF; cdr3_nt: TGTGCCAGCAGTTTTCGAGGATTAGATACGCAGTATTTT
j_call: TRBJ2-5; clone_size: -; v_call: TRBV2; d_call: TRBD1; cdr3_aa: CASMEDRGETQYF; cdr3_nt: TGTGCCAGCATGGAGGACAGGGGAGAGACCCAGTACTTC
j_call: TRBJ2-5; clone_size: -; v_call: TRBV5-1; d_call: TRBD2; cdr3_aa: CASSLAGGPEETQYF; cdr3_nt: TGCGCCAGCAGCTTAGCGGGAGGCCCTGAGGAGACCCAGTACTTC
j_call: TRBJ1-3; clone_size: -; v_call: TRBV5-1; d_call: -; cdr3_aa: CASTSDRSGNTIYF; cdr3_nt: TGCGCCAGCACCTCGGACAGATCTGGAAACACCATATATTTT
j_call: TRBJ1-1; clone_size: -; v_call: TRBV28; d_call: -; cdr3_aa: CASSQIDRQNTEAFF; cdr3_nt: TGTGCCAGCAGTCAGATCGACAGGCAGAACACTGAAGCTTTCTTT
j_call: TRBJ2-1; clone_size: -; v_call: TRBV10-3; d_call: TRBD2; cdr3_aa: CAISVTGTSGRGGEQFF; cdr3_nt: TGTGCCATCAGTGTAACCGGGACTAGCGGGAGGGGAGGTGAGCAGTTCTTC
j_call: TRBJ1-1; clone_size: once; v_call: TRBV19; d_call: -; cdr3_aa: CASSLRNTEAFF; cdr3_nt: TGTGCCAGTAGTCTTAGGAACACTGAAGCTTTCTTT
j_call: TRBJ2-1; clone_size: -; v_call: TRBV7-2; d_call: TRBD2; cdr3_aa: CASSLGLAGGNEQFF; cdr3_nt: TGTGCCAGCAGCTTGGGACTAGCGGGAGGAAATGAGCAGTTCTTC
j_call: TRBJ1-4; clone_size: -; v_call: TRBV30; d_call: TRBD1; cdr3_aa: CAWSVTGGVEEKLFF; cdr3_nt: TGTGCCTGGAGTGTCACAGGGGGAGTGGAAGAAAAACTGTTTTTT
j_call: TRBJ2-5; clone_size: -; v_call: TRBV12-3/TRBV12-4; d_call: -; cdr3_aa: CASSLPFKETQYF; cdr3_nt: TGTGCCAGCAGTTTACCCTTTAAAGAGACCCAGTACTTC
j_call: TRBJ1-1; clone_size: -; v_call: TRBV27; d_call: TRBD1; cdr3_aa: CASSLEGASTEAFF; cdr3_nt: TGTGCCAGCAGTTTAGAGGGGGCGAGCACTGAAGCTTTCTTT
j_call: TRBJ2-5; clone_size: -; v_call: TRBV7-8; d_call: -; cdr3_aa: CASFRGRVDRETQYF; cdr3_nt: TGTGCCAGTTTTCGTGGCCGGGTTGACAGAGAGACCCAGTACTTC
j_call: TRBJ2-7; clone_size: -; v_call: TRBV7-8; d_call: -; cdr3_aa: CASSRDLTYEQYF; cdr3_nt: TGTGCCAGCAGCCGAGACTTAACCTACGAGCAGTACTTC
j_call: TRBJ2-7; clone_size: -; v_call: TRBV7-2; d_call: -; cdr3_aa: CASSLVGLASEQYF; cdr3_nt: TGTGCCAGCAGCTTAGTGGGGCTAGCGAGCGAGCAGTACTTC